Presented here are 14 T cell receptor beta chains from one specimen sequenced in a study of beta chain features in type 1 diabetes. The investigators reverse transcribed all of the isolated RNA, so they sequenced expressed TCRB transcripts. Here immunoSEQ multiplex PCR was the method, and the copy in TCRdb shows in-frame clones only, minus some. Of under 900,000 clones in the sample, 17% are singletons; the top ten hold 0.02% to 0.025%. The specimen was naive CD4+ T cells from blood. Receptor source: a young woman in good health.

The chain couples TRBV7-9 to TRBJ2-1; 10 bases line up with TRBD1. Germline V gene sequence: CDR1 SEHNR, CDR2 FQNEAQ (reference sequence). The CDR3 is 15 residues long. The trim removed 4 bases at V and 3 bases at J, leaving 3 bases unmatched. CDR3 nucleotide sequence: TGTGCCAGCAGCTACCGGACAGGGGGCTACAATGAGCAGTTCTTC. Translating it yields CASSYRTGGYNEQFF.

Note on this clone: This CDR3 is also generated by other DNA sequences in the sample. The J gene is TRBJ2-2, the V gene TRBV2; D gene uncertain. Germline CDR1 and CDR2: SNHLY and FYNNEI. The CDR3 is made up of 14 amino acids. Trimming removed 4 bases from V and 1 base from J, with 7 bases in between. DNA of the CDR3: TGTGCCAGCAGTGTTGAAGTGAACACCGGGGAGCTGTTTTTT. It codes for CASSVEVNTGELFF.

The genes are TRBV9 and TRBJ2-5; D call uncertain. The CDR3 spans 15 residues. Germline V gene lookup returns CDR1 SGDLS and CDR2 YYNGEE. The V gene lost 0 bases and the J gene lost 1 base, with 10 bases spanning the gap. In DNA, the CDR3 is TGTGCCAGCAGCGTAGGAGGCAGGATCCAAGAGACCCAGTACTTC. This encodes CASSVGGRIQETQYF.

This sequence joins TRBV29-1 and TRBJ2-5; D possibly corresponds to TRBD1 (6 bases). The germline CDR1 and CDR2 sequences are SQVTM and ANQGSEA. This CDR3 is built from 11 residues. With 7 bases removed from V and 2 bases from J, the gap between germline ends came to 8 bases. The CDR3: CSAGQQETQYF. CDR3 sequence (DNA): TGCAGCGCTGGACAGCAAGAGACCCAGTACTTC.

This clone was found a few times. DNA of the CDR3: TGTGCCAGTAGTAAGGGGACCGAATACGAGCAGTACTTC. This sequence encodes CASSKGTEYEQYF. The chain has TRBV19 and TRBJ2-7; D possibly uses TRBD1 or TRBD2 (5 bases each). Trimming pared 4 bases from V and 4 bases from J, leaving 11 bases between. The CDR3 length is 13 residues. Per germline, CDR1 LNHDA and CDR2 SQIVND (reference sequence).

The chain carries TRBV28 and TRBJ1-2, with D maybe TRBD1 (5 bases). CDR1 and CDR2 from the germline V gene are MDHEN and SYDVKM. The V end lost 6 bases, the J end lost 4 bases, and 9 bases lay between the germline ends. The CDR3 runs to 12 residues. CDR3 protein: CASSEGPYGYTF. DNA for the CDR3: TGTGCCAGCAGCGAGGGGCCCTATGGCTACACCTTC.

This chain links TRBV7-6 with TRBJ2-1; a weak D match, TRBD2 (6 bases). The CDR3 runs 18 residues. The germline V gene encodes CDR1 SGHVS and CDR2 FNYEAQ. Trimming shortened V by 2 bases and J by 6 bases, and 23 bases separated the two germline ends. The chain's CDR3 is CASSLIIRSSGQINEQFF. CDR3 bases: TGTGCCAGCAGCTTAATTATCCGCTCCAGCGGGCAGATCAATGAGCAGTTCTTC.

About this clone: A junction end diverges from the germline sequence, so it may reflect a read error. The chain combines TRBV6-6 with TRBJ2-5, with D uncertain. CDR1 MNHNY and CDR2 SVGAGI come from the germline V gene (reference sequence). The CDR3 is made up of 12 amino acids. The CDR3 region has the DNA TGTGCCATCAGTGTGGCCGTGGGAACCCAGTACTTC. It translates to CAISVAVGTQYF.

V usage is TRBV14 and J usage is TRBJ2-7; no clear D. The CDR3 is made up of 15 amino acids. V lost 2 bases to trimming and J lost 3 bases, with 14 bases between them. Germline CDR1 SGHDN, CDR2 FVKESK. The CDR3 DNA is TGTGCCAGCAGCCAATCTTCCCGACCCTACTACGAGCAGTACTTC. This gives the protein CASSQSSRPYYEQYF.

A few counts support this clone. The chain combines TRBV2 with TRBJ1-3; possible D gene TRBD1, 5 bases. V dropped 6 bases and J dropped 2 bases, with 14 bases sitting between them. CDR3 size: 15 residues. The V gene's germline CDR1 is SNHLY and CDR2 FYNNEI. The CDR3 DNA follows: TGTGCCAGCAGCCCACTACAGGTTCCTGGAAACACCATATATTTT. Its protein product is CASSPLQVPGNTIYF.

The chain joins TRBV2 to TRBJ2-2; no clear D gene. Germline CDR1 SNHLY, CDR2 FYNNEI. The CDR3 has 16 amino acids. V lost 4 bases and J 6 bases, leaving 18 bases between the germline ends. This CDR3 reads CASSGKQDPSAGELFF. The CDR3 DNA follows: TGTGCCAGCAGTGGGAAGCAGGACCCGAGCGCCGGGGAGCTGTTTTTT. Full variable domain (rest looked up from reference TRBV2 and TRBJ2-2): EPEVTQTPSHQVTQMGQEVILRCVPISNHLYFYWYRQILGQKVEFLVSFYNNEISEKSEIFDDQFSVERPDGSNFTLKIRSTKLEDSAMYFCASSGKQDPSAGELFFGEGSRLTVL.

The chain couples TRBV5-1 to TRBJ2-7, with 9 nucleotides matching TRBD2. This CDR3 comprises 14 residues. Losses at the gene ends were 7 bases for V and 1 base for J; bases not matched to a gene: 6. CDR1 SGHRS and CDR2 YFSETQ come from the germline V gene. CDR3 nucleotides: TGCGCCAGCTCCTATAGCGGGAGTTCCTACGAGCAGTACTTC. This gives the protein CASSYSGSSYEQYF.

CDR3 protein: CASSGSTGELFF. The CDR3 DNA reads TGCGCCAGCAGTGGCAGCACCGGGGAGCTGTTTTTT. The chain uses TRBV10-2 and TRBJ2-2, with unresolved D. V gave up 4 bases and J gave up 4 bases, with 4 bases separating them. This CDR3 is 12 amino acids long. CDR1 WSHSY and CDR2 SAAADI come from the germline V gene.

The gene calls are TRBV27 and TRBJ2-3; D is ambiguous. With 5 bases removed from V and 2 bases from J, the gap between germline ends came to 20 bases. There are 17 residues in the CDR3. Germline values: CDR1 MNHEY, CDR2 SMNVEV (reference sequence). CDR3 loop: CASSPYSSPKTTDTQYF. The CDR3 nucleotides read TGTGCCAGCAGTCCTTATTCAAGTCCTAAGACCACAGATACGCAGTATTTT.